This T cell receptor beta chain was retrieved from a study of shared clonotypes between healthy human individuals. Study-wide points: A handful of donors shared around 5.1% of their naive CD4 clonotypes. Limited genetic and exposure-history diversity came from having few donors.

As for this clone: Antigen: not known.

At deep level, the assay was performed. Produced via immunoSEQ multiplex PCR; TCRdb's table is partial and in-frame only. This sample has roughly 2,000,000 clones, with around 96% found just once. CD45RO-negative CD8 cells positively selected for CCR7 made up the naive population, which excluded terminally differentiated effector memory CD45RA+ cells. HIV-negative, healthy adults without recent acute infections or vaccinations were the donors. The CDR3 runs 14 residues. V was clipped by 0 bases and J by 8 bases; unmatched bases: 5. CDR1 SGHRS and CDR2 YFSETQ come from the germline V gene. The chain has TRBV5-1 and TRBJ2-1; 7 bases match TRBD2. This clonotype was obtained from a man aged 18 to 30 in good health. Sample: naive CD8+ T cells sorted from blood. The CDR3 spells CASSLEAAGDEQFF. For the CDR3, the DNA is TGCGCCAGCAGCTTGGAGGCCGCGGGGGATGAGCAGTTCTTC.